The 24 T cell receptor beta chains below were found in one sample sequenced in a study of shared clonotypes between healthy human individuals. Sequencing used immunoSEQ multiplex PCR; TCRdb keeps in-frame clones, though not all of them. The sample yields over 95,000 clones, less than 60% seen once. The sample consisted of PBMCs. Receptors originate from a middle-aged woman in good health. Some clones in this sample may be carry-over from other donors' samples.

Concerning this clone itself: A far bigger clonotype differs at one base, so this is likely a read error. The chain joins TRBV29-1 to TRBJ1-2, with D tentatively TRBD1 (6 bases). The CDR3 extends over 14 amino acids. In germline, CDR1 is SQVTM, CDR2 ANQGSEA. The CDR3 DNA follows: TGCGGCGTTACCTCCCTCCGGGACAACGATGGCTACACCTTC. Amino acid sequence: CGVTSLRDNDGYTF.

The rearrangement joins TRBV2 to TRBJ2-5, with 10 positions matching TRBD2. Germline CDR1 SNHLY, CDR2 FYNNEI. After removal of 8 bases from V and 3 bases from J, the junction contained 9 bases not matched to a gene. CDR3 size: 15 residues. CDR3 DNA: TGTGCCAGCTATCAGAGGACTAGCGGTAAAGAGACCCAGTACTTC. Translated, it gives CASYQRTSGKETQYF.

This clone was found many times. This rearrangement joins TRBV7-2 to TRBJ2-4; D ambiguous. Germline V gene data show CDR1 as SGHTA and CDR2 as FQGNSA. There are 15 residues in the CDR3. V was trimmed by 1 base and J by 5 bases, leaving 12 bases between them. CDR3 DNA: TGTGCCAGCAGCTTAGGCTCGGGTTTCCAAAACATTCAGTACTTC. Translated, it gives CASSLGSGFQNIQYF.

In this sample, this clone turned up a few times. This chain links TRBV6-5 with TRBJ2-5; 8 bases agree with TRBD1. Germline lookup yields CDR1 MNHEY and CDR2 SVGAGI. V dropped 2 bases and J dropped 2; count of bases not matched to a gene: 1. The CDR3 is 14 amino acids. The CDR3 here is CASSYNRGQETQYF. In DNA form, the CDR3 reads TGTGCCAGCAGTTACAACAGGGGGCAAGAGACCCAGTACTTC.

The V call is TRBV30, the J call TRBJ1-1; 7 bases are a match to TRBD1. Looked up from germline, CDR1 is GTSNPN and CDR2 is SVGIG (reference sequence). Trimming took 5 bases from V and 0 from J; bases not matched to a gene: 3. This CDR3 spans 13 amino acids. The CDR3: CAWGQELNTEAFF. The CDR3 coding sequence is TGTGCCTGGGGACAGGAGCTGAACACTGAAGCTTTCTTT.

The rearrangement uses TRBV4-2 and TRBJ2-3, with TRBD2 as a possible D gene (6 bases). V was trimmed by 0 bases and J by 6 bases, leaving 16 bases between them. The length of the CDR3 is 16 residues. Germline CDR1 is LGHNA and CDR2 is YNFKEQ. The CDR3 nucleotides read TGTGCCAGCAGCCAAGAGTTCAGTGGGGGGAGGGATACGCAGTATTTT. Protein product: CASSQEFSGGRDTQYF.

The chain employs TRBV18 and TRBJ2-1; TRBD2 agrees at 10 bases. V was pared by 5 bases and J by 1 base, with 2 bases of the junction left unmatched. This CDR3 has 15 residues. CDR1 KGHSH and CDR2 LQKENI come from the germline V gene. The CDR3 DNA sequence: TGTGCCAGCTCAACGACTAGCGGGTCCTACAATGAGCAGTTCTTC. Its protein product is CASSTTSGSYNEQFF.

This chain links TRBV28 with TRBJ2-5; the D gene is possibly TRBD1 (5 bases). The CDR3 loop spans 14 amino acids. The germline CDR1 and CDR2 sequences are MDHEN and SYDVKM. V was shortened by 5 bases and J by 3 bases, with 13 bases between the two germline ends. Written as DNA, the CDR3 is TGTGCCAGCAGTAAACTGGACACTGAAGAGACCCAGTACTTC. This translates into CASSKLDTEETQYF.

This rearrangement joins TRBV30 to TRBJ2-1; perhaps D is TRBD1 or TRBD2 (5 bases each). This CDR3 spans 13 amino acids. Germline-derived CDR1 and CDR2 are GTSNPN and SVGIG (reference sequence). This CDR3 reads CSQSGSSYNEQFF. The CDR3 DNA follows: TGTTCTCAGTCAGGGAGCTCCTACAATGAGCAGTTCTTC.

This rearrangement joins TRBV30 to TRBJ1-4; 7 bases are a match to TRBD1. Germline assignment: CDR1 GTSNPN and CDR2 SVGIG (reference sequence). This CDR3 region has 13 residues. J was trimmed by 5 bases and V by 7 bases; bases with no gene match: 7. CDR3 sequence: CASKGTANEKLFF. Here the CDR3 DNA reads TGTGCCTCTAAAGGGACAGCAAATGAAAAACTGTTTTTT. Complete variable domain (other parts from reference TRBV30 and TRBJ1-4): SQTIHQWPATLVQPVGSPLSLECTVEGTSNPNLYWYRQAAGRGLQLLFYSVGIGQISSEVPQNLSASRPQDRQFILSSKKLLLSDSGFYLCASKGTANEKLFFGSGTQLSVL.

In its sample, this clone was seen many times. The chain couples TRBV18 to TRBJ1-3; a possible D gene is TRBD1 (5 bases). The CDR3 extends over 14 amino acids. The V and J ends lost 3 bases and 2 bases respectively, with 8 bases between them. Germline loops: CDR1 KGHSH, CDR2 LQKENI. Here the CDR3 DNA reads TGTGCCAGCTCACCTGAACAGGCTGGAAACACCATATATTTT. Its protein is CASSPEQAGNTIYF.

With respect to this clone: In the same sample, other DNA sequences code for this CDR3. V gene TRBV15 combines with J gene TRBJ2-7, with D hard to call. From germline, CDR1 is LNHNV and CDR2 YYDKDF (reference sequence). With 0 bases removed from V and 6 bases from J, the gap between germline ends came to 6 bases. This CDR3 is built from 12 residues. CDR3 amino acids: CATSRDLGEQYF. The CDR3 DNA reads TGTGCCACCAGCAGAGACCTGGGCGAGCAGTACTTC.

The chain is built from TRBV9 and TRBJ1-2; TRBD1 is a possible D gene (5 bases). The V and J ends lost 0 bases and 6 bases respectively, with 9 bases between them. Germline V gene sequence: CDR1 SGDLS, CDR2 YYNGEE. The CDR3 spans 13 residues. The CDR3 loop is CASSVGQLDGYTF. The CDR3 nucleotides read TGTGCCAGCAGCGTAGGACAGTTAGATGGCTACACCTTC.

This clone has ten or more counts. V is TRBV7-3 and J is TRBJ1-3, with 9 nucleotides matching TRBD1. V lost 5 bases and J lost 0; bases outside the gene matches: 2. Germline CDR1 reads SGHTA; CDR2 reads FQGTGA. This CDR3 has 15 amino acids. As DNA, the CDR3 is TGTGCCAGCAGCGGGACAGGGACCTCTGGAAACACCATATATTTT. This translates into CASSGTGTSGNTIYF.

This clone showed up many times. The chain couples TRBV29-1 to TRBJ1-1; 10 bases agree with TRBD1. The CDR3 runs 13 residues. V dropped 5 bases and J dropped 2; count of bases not matched to a gene: 2. Germline V lookup: CDR1 SQVTM, CDR2 ANQGSEA. The CDR3 spells CSVLTGGNTEAFF. The CDR3 DNA sequence: TGCAGCGTTTTGACAGGGGGCAACACTGAAGCTTTCTTT.

This sequence joins TRBV4-1 and TRBJ1-3, with 11 bases identical to TRBD1. The germline V gene encodes CDR1 MGHRA and CDR2 YSYEKL. V gave up 2 bases and J gave up 0 bases; unmatched junction bases: 3. CDR3 length equals 17 residues. The CDR3 loop is CASSQSGTGGSGNTIYF. CDR3 DNA: TGCGCCAGCAGCCAATCCGGGACAGGGGGCTCTGGAAACACCATATATTTT.

The chain joins TRBV29-1 to TRBJ2-2; D may be TRBD1 or TRBD2 (5 bases each). Germline V gene lookup returns CDR1 SQVTM and CDR2 ANQGSEA. V was clipped by 7 bases and J by 2 bases, with 14 bases between them. CDR3 length equals 14 residues. CDR3 sequence reads: CSAYGTGNTGELFF. The CDR3, as DNA: TGCAGCGCCTACGGGACGGGAAACACCGGGGAGCTGTTTTTT.

The V and J genes are TRBV4-3 and TRBJ1-5; 7 bases align to TRBD1. The CDR3 runs 15 residues. The germline V gene encodes CDR1 LGHNA and CDR2 YSLEER. V gave up 5 bases and J gave up 6 bases; unmatched junction bases: 10. The CDR3 nucleotides read TGCGCCAGCAGCTTGGAGGGGGCTCGTGGTCAGCCCCAGCATTTT. Translating gives CASSLEGARGQPQHF.

At least ten counts were recorded for this clone. Germline and junction disagree at one end, which may indicate a read error. At the DNA level, this CDR3 is encoded by other sequences in the same sample as well. The V call is TRBV30, the J call TRBJ2-7; D not certain. CDR1 is GTSNPN, CDR2 SVGIG, per germline (reference sequence). The CDR3 loop spans 12 amino acids. The DNA of the CDR3 is TGTGCTTGGAGTGTGGGTCCCTACGAGCAGTACTTC. Translation gives CAWSVGPYEQYF.

The gene calls are TRBV6-4 and TRBJ2-3; D unresolved. CDR3 length: 13 amino acids. Germline values: CDR1 MRHNA, CDR2 SNTAGT. Deletions cut 2 bases from V and 2 bases from J, with 5 bases between. The CDR3 bases are TGTGCCAGCAGTGACCGCGTCACAGATACGCAGTATTTT. This translates into CASSDRVTDTQYF.

The V and J genes are TRBV30 and TRBJ2-7; maybe TRBD1 (6 bases). CDR1 is GTSNPN and CDR2 is SVGIG in the germline V gene (reference sequence). V dropped 4 bases and J dropped 2 bases, with 15 bases sitting between them. CDR3 size: 14 residues. CDR3 DNA: TGTGCCTGGAAATTATCGGGGACAACCTACGAGCAGTACTTC. This translates into CAWKLSGTTYEQYF.

This clone was detected only once. The chain carries TRBV28 and TRBJ2-5; D might be TRBD1 (5 bases). Gene TRBJ2-7 matches the end of the DNA better, so the J call may be wrong. The length of the CDR3 is 13 residues. Germline CDR1 is MDHEN and CDR2 is SYDVKM. The CDR3: CASSQGPSYEQYF. The CDR3 bases are TGTGCCAGCAGTCAGGGCCCCTCCTACGAGCAGTACTTC.

Ten or more counts support this clone. The chain employs TRBV9 and TRBJ2-1; no clear D. The CDR3 is 16 residues long. Trimming removed 1 base from V and 3 bases from J, with 14 bases in between. Germline V gene sequence: CDR1 SGDLS, CDR2 YYNGEE. The CDR3 coding sequence is TGTGCCAGCAGCGTATCAGTAGTAACGAACTACAATGAGCAGTTCTTC. This translates into CASSVSVVTNYNEQFF.

The chain recombines TRBV28 with TRBJ2-7; 7 bases are a match to TRBD2. This CDR3 region has 12 residues. V was clipped by 3 bases and J by 4 bases; unmatched bases: 0. Germline-derived CDR1 and CDR2 are MDHEN and SYDVKM. The CDR3 bases are TGTGCCAGCAGTTTGGGAGGGTACGAGCAGTACTTC. Its protein is CASSLGGYEQYF.